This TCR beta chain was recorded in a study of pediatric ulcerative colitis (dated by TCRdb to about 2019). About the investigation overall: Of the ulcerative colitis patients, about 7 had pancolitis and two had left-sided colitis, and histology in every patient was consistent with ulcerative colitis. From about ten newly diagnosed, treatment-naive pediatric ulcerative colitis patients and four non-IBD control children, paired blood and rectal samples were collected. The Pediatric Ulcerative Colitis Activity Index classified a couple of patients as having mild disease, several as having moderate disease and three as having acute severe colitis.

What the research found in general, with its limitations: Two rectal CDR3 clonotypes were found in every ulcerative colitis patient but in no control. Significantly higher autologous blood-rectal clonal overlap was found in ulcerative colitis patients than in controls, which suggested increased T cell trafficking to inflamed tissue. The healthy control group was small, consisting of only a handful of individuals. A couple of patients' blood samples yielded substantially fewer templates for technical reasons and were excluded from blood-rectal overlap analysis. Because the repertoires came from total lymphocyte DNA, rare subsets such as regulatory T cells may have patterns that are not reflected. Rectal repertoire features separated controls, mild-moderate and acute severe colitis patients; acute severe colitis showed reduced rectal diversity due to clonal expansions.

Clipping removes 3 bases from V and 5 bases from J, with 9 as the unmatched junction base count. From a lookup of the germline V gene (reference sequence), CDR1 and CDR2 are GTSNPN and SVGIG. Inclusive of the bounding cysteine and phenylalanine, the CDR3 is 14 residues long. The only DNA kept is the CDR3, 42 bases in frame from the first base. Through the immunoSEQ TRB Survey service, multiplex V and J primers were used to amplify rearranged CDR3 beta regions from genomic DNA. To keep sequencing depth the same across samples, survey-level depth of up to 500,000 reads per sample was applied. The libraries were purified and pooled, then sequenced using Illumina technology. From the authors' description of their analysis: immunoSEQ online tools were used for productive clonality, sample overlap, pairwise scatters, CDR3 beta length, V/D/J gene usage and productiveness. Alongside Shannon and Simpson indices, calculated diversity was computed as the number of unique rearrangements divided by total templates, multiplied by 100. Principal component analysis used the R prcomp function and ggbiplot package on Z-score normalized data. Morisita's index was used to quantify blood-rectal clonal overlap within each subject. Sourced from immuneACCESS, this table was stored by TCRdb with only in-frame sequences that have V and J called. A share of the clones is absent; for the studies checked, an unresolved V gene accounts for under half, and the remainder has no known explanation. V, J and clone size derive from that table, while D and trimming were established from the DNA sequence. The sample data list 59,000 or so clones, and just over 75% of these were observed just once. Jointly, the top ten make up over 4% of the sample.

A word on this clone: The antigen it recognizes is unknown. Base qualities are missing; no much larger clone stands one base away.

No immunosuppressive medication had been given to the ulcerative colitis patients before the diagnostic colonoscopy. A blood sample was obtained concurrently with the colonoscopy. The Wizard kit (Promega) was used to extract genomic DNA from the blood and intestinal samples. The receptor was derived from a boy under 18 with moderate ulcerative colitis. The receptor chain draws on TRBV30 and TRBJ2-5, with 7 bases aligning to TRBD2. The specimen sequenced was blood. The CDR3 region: CAWRPAGALETQYF. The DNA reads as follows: TGTGCCTGGAGACCCGCGGGAGCTTTGGAGACCCAGTACTTC.